Shown below are 28 T cell receptor beta chains from a single sample sequenced in a study of post-analysis software for immune sequencing data. Their specific antigens are unknown. Prepared libraries of TCR beta cDNA carried unique molecular identifiers. TCRdb reanalysed the PCR reads using MiXCR and keeps one entry per CDR3 protein. The table records some 700,000 distinct CDR3 sequences, around 60% of them present only once. Study results and limitations: With TRBV5-6, TRBV5-1 and TRBV20-1 included, about 5 TRBV segments were more frequent in patients than in controls.

Sample: blood. The receptors originated from a girl under 10 years old with multiple sclerosis.

The chain employs TRBV7-9 and TRBJ2-4; D is ambiguous. The CDR3 covers 14 residues. V shed 10 bases and J shed 0 bases, with 13 bases lying between them. Per germline, CDR1 SEHNR and CDR2 FQNEAQ (reference sequence). Written as DNA, the CDR3 is TGTGCCATCAACGAAAACCAAGCCAAAAACATTCAGTACTTC. Its protein is CAINENQAKNIQYF.

The CDR3 spells CASSLGLAGALPYNEQFF. Here the CDR3 DNA reads TGTGCCAGCAGTTTAGGACTAGCGGGAGCCCTCCCCTACAATGAGCAGTTCTTC. The rearrangement uses TRBV12-3 or TRBV12-4 and TRBJ2-1, with 12 bases that match TRBD2. The CDR3 length is 18 residues. J lost 2 bases, V lost 1 base, and 6 bases had no gene match.

The chain employs TRBV12-3 or TRBV12-4 and TRBJ1-2; D is unresolved. This CDR3 has 13 amino acids. Trimming pared 10 bases from V and 0 bases from J, leaving 12 bases between. This chain's CDR3 is CATVLGANYGYTF. As DNA, the CDR3 is TGTGCCACCGTTCTTGGGGCTAACTATGGCTACACCTTC.

This clonotype turned up a few times. V and J are TRBV20-1 and TRBJ2-1; D ambiguous. Germline lookup yields CDR1 DFQATT and CDR2 SNEGSKA (reference sequence). V was shortened by 0 bases and J by 5 bases, with 11 bases between the two germline ends. CDR3 length: 14 amino acids. This chain's CDR3 is CSAREWLVNNEQFF. Written as DNA, the CDR3 is TGCAGTGCTAGAGAGTGGCTCGTCAACAATGAGCAGTTCTTC.

This clonotype was seen a handful of times. The V gene is TRBV28, the J gene TRBJ1-2, with D perhaps TRBD1 (5 bases). Germline V lookup: CDR1 MDHEN, CDR2 SYDVKM. Trimming pared 2 bases from V and 8 bases from J, leaving 18 bases between. The CDR3 contains 15 residues. CDR3 in amino acids: CASSLGPLGEGGYTF. The CDR3 DNA reads TGTGCCAGCAGTTTAGGCCCCCTAGGGGAGGGCGGCTACACCTTC.

The chain carries TRBV7-8 and TRBJ1-4; a possible D gene is TRBD1 (6 bases). CDR3 length equals 13 residues. Trimming took off 4 bases at V and 7 bases at J, with 10 bases between the two ends. Germline V gene lookup returns CDR1 SGHVS and CDR2 FQNEAQ. Here the CDR3 DNA reads TGTGCCAGCAGCTATCGACAGGTTGAAAAACTGTTTTTT. As protein: CASSYRQVEKLFF.

The chain couples TRBV20-1 to TRBJ1-1, with 11 bases lining up with TRBD1. CDR1 is DFQATT and CDR2 is SNEGSKA in the germline V gene (reference sequence). The V and J ends lost 6 bases and 10 bases, in that order; junction bases with no gene match: 4. The CDR3 consists of 11 residues. The CDR3 reads CSAAGTGGAFF. CDR3 coding DNA: TGCAGTGCCGCCGGGACAGGGGGAGCTTTCTTT.

This clonotype was picked up a small number of times. This chain uses TRBV27 with TRBJ2-7, with D perhaps matching TRBD2 (6 bases). V was cut by 8 bases and J by 2 bases, with 13 bases left in between. The CDR3 is 13 residues long. Germline CDR1 MNHEY, CDR2 SMNVEV (reference sequence). The CDR3 sequence is CASGRGGPYEQYF. The DNA for the CDR3 is TGTGCCAGCGGTCGGGGAGGACCCTACGAGCAGTACTTC.

This clonotype turned up a few times. The J gene is TRBJ2-1, the V gene TRBV6-6, with D possibly being TRBD1 (5 bases). This CDR3 has 16 amino acids. Trimming pared 5 bases from V and 2 bases from J, leaving 16 bases between. Germline CDR1 is MNHNY and CDR2 is SVGAGI (reference sequence). CDR3 coding DNA: TGTGCCAGCAGTCAAACCCCACAGGAACCCTACAATGAGCAGTTCTTC. Its translation: CASSQTPQEPYNEQFF.

On this clonotype itself: The junction does not match germline at one end; this may be a read error. This chain uses TRBV12-5 with TRBJ2-5; 7 bases line up with TRBD2. The CDR3 length is 14 residues. Germline V gene data show CDR1 as LGHNT and CDR2 as FRNRAP. The CDR3 region has the DNA TGTGCCAGTGGTTTGGAAGGACTAGTGGAGACCCAGTACTTC. As protein: CASGLEGLVETQYF.

This clonotype was counted a single time. V usage is TRBV20-1 and J usage is TRBJ2-3, with TRBD2 as a possible D gene (5 bases). CDR1 and CDR2 (germline): DFQATT, SNEGSKA (reference sequence). The CDR3 has 15 residues. V was trimmed by 0 bases and J by 2 bases, leaving 12 bases between them. The CDR3 DNA follows: TGCAGTGCTAGAGATCTTGGCGGGTTCACAGATACGCAGTATTTT. Protein sequence: CSARDLGGFTDTQYF.

The chain links TRBV5-1 to TRBJ2-1; D is possibly TRBD2 (5 bases). V was pared by 3 bases and J by 5 bases, with 12 bases between. The CDR3 is 14 amino acids. CDR1 SGHRS and CDR2 YFSETQ come from the germline V gene. The CDR3, as DNA: TGCGCCAGCAGCTCGAGCCCAGCGGACAATGAGCAGTTCTTC. It codes for CASSSSPADNEQFF. The full variable domain, in which reference TRBV5-1 and TRBJ2-1 provide the parts outside the CDR3, is KAGVTQTPRYLIKTRGQQVTLSCSPISGHRSVSWYQQTPGQGLQFLFEYFSETQRNKGNFPGRFSGRQFSNSRSEMNVSTLELGDSALYLCASSSSPADNEQFFGPGTRLTVL.

The chain links TRBV6-1 to TRBJ2-7; 14 bases map to TRBD2. Gene TRBJ2-5 matches the end of the DNA better, so the J call may be wrong. The germline CDR1 and CDR2 sequences are MNHNS and SASEGT. This CDR3 has 17 residues. CDR3 in amino acids: CASSEVGLAGAAGTQYF. In nucleotides, the CDR3 is TGTGCCAGCAGTGAAGTGGGACTAGCGGGGGCCGCGGGGACCCAGTACTTC.

A note on this clonotype: At one end the junction does not follow the germline gene, possibly because of a read error. This sequence joins TRBV7-9 and TRBJ2-7, with TRBD2 as a possible D gene (6 bases). This CDR3 has 15 amino acids. Germline-derived CDR1 and CDR2 are SEHNR and FQNEAQ (reference sequence). DNA of the CDR3: TGTGCCAGCAGCCTAGCTATCGGGGGTTCCTACGAGCAGTACTTC. Translating gives CASSLAIGGSYEQYF.

V gene TRBV7-3 combines with J gene TRBJ2-3, with 8 bases that match TRBD1. Losses at the gene ends were 4 bases for V and 0 bases for J; bases not matched to a gene: 15. The CDR3 has 19 amino acids. Per germline, CDR1 SGHTA and CDR2 FQGTGA. The CDR3: CASSSGGWTSPSSTDTQYF. Here the CDR3 DNA reads TGTGCCAGCAGCTCAGGGGGCTGGACCTCACCCTCTAGCACAGATACGCAGTATTTT.

The rearrangement uses TRBV7-2 and TRBJ1-2; D is unresolved. Germline V gives CDR1 SGHTA, CDR2 FQGNSA. The CDR3 extends over 12 amino acids. Trimming took off 6 bases at V and 9 bases at J, with 14 bases between the two ends. This CDR3 reads CASSGQVESYTF. CDR3 in DNA: TGTGCCAGCAGTGGGCAAGTAGAGAGCTACACCTTC.

This clonotype has ten or more counts. J is TRBJ2-1 and V is TRBV7-2; no definite D call. CDR1 and CDR2 (germline): SGHTA, FQGNSA. The CDR3 is 15 residues long. Trimming took 0 bases from V and 5 from J, leaving 11 bases between them. CDR3 in amino acids: CASSLAAPSHNEQFF. Here the CDR3 DNA reads TGTGCCAGCAGCTTAGCGGCCCCATCCCACAATGAGCAGTTCTTC.

V usage is TRBV15 and J usage is TRBJ1-1; 11 bases match TRBD1. V gave up 5 bases and J gave up 5 bases; unmatched junction bases: 1. The CDR3 runs 13 residues. Germline loops: CDR1 LNHNV, CDR2 YYDKDF (reference sequence). CDR3 residues: CATSGDRGTEAFF. The CDR3 region has the DNA TGTGCCACCAGCGGGGACAGGGGGACTGAAGCTTTCTTT.

The chain links TRBV6-2 or TRBV6-3 to TRBJ2-7, with no clear D. CDR3 size: 15 residues. The germline CDR1 and CDR2 sequences are MNHEY and SVGEGT. The ends were cut back, 6 bases at V and 0 bases at J, with 15 bases in the middle. CDR3 DNA sequence: TGTGCCAGCAGGGCCAAAGAGACGCACTCCTACGAGCAGTACTTC. Protein product: CASRAKETHSYEQYF.

This clonotype showed up just once. At one end the junction does not follow the germline gene, possibly because of a read error. The J gene is TRBJ1-2, the V gene TRBV27; possibly TRBD1 for D (5 bases). The CDR3 runs to 13 residues. Per the germline V gene, CDR1 is MNHEY and CDR2 is SMNVEV (reference sequence). The chain's CDR3 is CAGSLVRGEGYTF. The CDR3 coding sequence is TGTGCCGGCAGTTTAGTCCGGGGGGAAGGCTACACCTTC.

The chain has TRBV12-3 or TRBV12-4 and TRBJ2-4, with D perhaps TRBD1 (5 bases). Trimming left V 6 bases short and J 0 bases short, with 12 bases between. The length of the CDR3 is 15 residues. The CDR3 region is CASSHPGLAKNIQYF. Written as DNA, the CDR3 is TGTGCCAGCAGCCACCCAGGGTTAGCCAAAAACATTCAGTACTTC.

This rearrangement joins TRBV3-1 to TRBJ2-3, with 8 nucleotides matching TRBD2. Germline V CDR1 and CDR2: LGHDT, YNNKEL (reference sequence). The junction had 9 bases not matched to a gene; V was cut back by 4 bases and J by 3 bases. CDR3 length: 16 amino acids. The chain's CDR3 is CASSRRASGSTDTQYF. CDR3 DNA sequence: TGTGCCAGCAGCCGCCGGGCTAGCGGGTCGACAGATACGCAGTATTTT.

This chain uses TRBV10-3 with TRBJ2-5; D may be TRBD1 (6 bases). Looked up from germline, CDR1 is ENHRY and CDR2 is SYGVKD. V lost 5 bases and J lost 7, with 17 bases in between. The CDR3 spans 14 residues. CDR3 DNA: TGTGCCATCAGTTCAGCTACAGGGCACGGGACCCAGTACTTC. Protein: CAISSATGHGTQYF.

The rearrangement uses TRBV10-3 and TRBJ1-2; D ambiguous. Between the trimmed V and J ends, which lost 11 bases and 4 bases, there was a span of 14 bases. Germline values: CDR1 ENHRY, CDR2 SYGVKD. CDR3 size: 12 residues. CDR3 bases: TGTGCCGTGGGTGGCGTTTTCTATGGCTACACCTTC. The encoded protein is CAVGGVFYGYTF.

The chain recombines TRBV5-1 with TRBJ2-1; the D is unclear. This CDR3 region has 13 residues. Looked up from germline, CDR1 is SGHRS and CDR2 is YFSETQ. V was shortened by 4 bases and J by 5 bases, with 10 bases between the two germline ends. CDR3 DNA: TGCGCCAGCAGCACGACTGCAGACAATGAGCAGTTCTTC. Translation: CASSTTADNEQFF.

This chain connects TRBV7-2 to TRBJ2-5; D gene ambiguous. V was cut by 5 bases and J by 1 base, with 8 bases left in between. The V gene's germline CDR1 is SGHTA and CDR2 FQGNSA. CDR3 length: 13 residues. CDR3 nucleotides: TGTGCCAGCAGCAGGGAACGCCAAGAGACCCAGTACTTC. It translates to CASSRERQETQYF.

The chain links TRBV7-8 to TRBJ2-1, with D unresolved. Germline-derived CDR1 and CDR2 are SGHVS and FQNEAQ. The CDR3 contains 15 residues. V was cut by 3 bases and J by 7 bases, with 16 bases left in between. The CDR3 protein is CASSFSASVWNEQFF. CDR3 in DNA: TGTGCCAGCAGCTTCTCTGCCTCCGTGTGGAATGAGCAGTTCTTC.

V gene TRBV5-1 combines with J gene TRBJ2-3, with 7 bases lining up with TRBD1. Per germline, CDR1 SGHRS and CDR2 YFSETQ. The CDR3 sequence is 13 residues long. V lost 7 bases and J lost 5; bases outside the gene matches: 7. The DNA for the CDR3 is TGCGCCAGCGAACAGGGGTCGGGAGATACGCAGTATTTT. Its protein product is CASEQGSGDTQYF.